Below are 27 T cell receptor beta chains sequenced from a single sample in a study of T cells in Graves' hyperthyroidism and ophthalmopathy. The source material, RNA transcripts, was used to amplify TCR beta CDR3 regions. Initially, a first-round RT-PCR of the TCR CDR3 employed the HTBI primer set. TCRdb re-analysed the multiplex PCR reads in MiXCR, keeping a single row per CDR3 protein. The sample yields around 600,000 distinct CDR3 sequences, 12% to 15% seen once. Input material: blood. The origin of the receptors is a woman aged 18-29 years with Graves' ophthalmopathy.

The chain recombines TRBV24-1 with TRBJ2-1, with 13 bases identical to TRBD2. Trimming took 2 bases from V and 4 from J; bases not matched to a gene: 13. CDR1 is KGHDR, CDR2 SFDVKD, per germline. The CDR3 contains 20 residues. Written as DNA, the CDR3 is TGTGCCACCAGTGATTACTACAGGACTAGCGGGAGAGACATTTACAATGAGCAGTTCTTC. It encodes CATSDYYRTSGRDIYNEQFF.

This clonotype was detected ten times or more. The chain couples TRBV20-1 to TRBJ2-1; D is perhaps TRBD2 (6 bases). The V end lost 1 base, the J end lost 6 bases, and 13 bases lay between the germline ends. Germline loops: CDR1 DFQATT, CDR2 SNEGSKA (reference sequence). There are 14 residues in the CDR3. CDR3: CSARVGGDGNEQFF. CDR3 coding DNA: TGCAGTGCTAGAGTGGGAGGCGACGGCAATGAGCAGTTCTTC.

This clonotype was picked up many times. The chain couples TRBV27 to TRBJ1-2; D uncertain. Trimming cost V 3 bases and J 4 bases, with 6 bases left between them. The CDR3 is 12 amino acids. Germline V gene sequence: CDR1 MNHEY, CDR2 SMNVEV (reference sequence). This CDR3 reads CASSFGSYGYTF. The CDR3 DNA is TGTGCCAGCAGTTTTGGAAGCTATGGCTACACCTTC.

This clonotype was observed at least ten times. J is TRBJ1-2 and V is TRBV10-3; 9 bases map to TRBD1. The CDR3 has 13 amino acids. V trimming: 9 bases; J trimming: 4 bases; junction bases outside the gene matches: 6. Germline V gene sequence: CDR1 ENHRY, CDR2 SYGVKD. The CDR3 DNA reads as TGTGCCATACAGGGGGCGCAAGGCTATGGCTACACCTTC. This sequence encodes CAIQGAQGYGYTF.

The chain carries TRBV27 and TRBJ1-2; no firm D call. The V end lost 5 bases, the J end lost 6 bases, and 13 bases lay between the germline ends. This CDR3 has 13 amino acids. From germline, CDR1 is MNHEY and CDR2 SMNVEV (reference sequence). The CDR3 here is CASSNQLTNGYTF. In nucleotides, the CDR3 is TGTGCCAGCAGTAATCAGTTAACGAATGGCTACACCTTC.

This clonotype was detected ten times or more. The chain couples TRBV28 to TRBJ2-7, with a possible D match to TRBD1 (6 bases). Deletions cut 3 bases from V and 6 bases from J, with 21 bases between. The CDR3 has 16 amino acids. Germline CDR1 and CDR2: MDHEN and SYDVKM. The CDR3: CASSFLAPYRVGEQYF. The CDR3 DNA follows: TGTGCCAGCAGTTTTCTAGCTCCTTACAGGGTAGGCGAGCAGTACTTC.

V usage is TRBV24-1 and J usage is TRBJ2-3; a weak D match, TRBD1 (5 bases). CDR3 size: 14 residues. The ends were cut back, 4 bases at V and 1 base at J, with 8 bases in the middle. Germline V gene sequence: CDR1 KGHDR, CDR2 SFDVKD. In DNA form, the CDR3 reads TGTGCCACCAGTGAGGACATTGGCACAGATACGCAGTATTTT. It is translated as CATSEDIGTDTQYF.

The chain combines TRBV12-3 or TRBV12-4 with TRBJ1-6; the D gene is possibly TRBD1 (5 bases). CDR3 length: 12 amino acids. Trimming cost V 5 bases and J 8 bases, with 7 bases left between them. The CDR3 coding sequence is TGTGCCAGCAGTCAACAGGATTCACCCCTCCACTTT. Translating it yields CASSQQDSPLHF.

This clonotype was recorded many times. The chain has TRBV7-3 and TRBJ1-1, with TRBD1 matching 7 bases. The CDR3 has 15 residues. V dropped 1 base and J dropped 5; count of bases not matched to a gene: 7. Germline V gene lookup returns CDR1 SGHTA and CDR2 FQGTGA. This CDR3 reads CASSLRSGGRTEAFF. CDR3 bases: TGTGCCAGCAGCTTAAGGTCAGGGGGTCGGACTGAAGCTTTCTTT.

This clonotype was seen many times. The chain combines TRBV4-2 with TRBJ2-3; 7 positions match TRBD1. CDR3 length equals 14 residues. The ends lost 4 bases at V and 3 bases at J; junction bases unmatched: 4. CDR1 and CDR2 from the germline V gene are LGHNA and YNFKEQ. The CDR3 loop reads CASSREGQTDTQYF. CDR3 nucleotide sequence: TGTGCCAGCAGCCGTGAGGGACAGACAGATACGCAGTATTTT.

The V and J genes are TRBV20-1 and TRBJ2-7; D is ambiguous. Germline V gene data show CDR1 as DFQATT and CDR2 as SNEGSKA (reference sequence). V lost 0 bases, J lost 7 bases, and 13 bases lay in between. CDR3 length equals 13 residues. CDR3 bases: TGCAGTGCTAGAGATTGGGCCTACGTTGAGCAGTACTTC. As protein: CSARDWAYVEQYF.

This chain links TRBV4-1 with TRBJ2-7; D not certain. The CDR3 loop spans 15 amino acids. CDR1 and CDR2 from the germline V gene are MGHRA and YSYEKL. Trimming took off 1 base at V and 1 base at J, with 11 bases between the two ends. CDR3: CASSQVPIGSYEQYF. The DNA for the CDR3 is TGCGCCAGCAGCCAAGTCCCCATTGGGTCCTACGAGCAGTACTTC.

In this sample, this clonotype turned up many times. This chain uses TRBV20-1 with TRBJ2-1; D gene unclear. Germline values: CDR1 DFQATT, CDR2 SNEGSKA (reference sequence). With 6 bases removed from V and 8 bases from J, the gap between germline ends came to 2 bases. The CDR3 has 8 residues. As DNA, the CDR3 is TGCAGTGCACATGAGCAGTTCTTC. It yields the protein CSAHEQFF.

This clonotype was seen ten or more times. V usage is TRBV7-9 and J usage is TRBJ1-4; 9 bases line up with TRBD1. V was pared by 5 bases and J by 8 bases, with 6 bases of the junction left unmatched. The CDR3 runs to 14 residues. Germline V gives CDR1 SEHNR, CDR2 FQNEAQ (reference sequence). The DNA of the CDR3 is TGTGCCAGCAGCCTTACAGGGGGCAGGGAAAAACTGTTTTTT. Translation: CASSLTGGREKLFF.

Here the CDR3 reads CAWSVGLRTDTQYF. For the CDR3, the DNA is TGTGCCTGGAGTGTAGGACTCCGCACAGATACGCAGTATTTT. The chain has TRBV30 and TRBJ2-3; possibly TRBD2 for D (5 bases). The CDR3 runs to 14 residues. The V end lost 0 bases, the J end lost 1 base, and 8 bases lay between the germline ends. Looked up from germline, CDR1 is GTSNPN and CDR2 is SVGIG (reference sequence).

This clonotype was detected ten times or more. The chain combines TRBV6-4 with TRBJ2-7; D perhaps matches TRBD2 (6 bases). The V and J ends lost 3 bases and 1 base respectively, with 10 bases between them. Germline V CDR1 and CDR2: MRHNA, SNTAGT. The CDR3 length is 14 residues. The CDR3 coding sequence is TGTGCCAGCAGTGAGAGGACTATATCCTACGAGCAGTACTTC. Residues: CASSERTISYEQYF.

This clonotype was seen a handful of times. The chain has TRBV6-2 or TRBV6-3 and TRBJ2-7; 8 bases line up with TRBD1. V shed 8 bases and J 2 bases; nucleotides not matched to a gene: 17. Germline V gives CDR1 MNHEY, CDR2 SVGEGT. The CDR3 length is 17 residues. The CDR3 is CASVQAARTGSAYEQYF. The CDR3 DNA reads TGTGCCAGCGTGCAGGCCGCTAGGACAGGGTCGGCCTACGAGCAGTACTTC.

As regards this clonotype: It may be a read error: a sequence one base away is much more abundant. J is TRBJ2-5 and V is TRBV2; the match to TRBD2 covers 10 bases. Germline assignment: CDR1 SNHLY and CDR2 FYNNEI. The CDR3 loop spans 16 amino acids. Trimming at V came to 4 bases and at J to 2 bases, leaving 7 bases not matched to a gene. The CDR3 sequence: CASSGGLAVLQETQYF. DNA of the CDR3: TGTGCCAGCAGTGGCGGACTAGCGGTCCTACAAGAGACCCAGTACTTC.

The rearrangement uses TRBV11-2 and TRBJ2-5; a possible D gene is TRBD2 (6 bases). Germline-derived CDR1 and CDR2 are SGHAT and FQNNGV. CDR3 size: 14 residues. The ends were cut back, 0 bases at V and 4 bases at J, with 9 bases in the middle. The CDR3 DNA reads TGTGCCAGCAGCTTAGAGATGGGGGGAGAGACCCAGTACTTC. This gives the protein CASSLEMGGETQYF.

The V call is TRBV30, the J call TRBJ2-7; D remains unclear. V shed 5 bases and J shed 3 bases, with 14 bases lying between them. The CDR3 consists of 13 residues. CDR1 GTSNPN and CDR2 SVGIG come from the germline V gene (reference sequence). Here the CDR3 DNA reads TGTGCCTGGCGCGACTCGAGAAACTACGAGCAGTACTTC. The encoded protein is CAWRDSRNYEQYF.

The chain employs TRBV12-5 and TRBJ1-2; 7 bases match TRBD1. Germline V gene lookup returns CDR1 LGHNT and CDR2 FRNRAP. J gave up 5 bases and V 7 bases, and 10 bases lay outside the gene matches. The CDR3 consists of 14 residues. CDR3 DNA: TGTGCTAGTGCCTCAGGAGGGGGCGTATATGGCTACACCTTC. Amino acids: CASASGGGVYGYTF.

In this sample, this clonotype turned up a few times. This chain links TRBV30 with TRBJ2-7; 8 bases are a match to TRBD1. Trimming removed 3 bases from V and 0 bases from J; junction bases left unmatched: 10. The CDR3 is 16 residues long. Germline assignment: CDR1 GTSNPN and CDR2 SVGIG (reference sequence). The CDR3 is CAWRSPRTGLSYEQYF. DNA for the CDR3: TGTGCCTGGAGATCTCCCCGGACAGGGCTCTCCTACGAGCAGTACTTC.

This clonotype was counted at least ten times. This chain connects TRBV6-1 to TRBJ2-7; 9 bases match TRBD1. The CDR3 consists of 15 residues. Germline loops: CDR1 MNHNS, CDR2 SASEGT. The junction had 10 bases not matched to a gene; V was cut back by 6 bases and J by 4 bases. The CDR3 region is CASSGSPGQGYEQYF. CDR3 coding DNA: TGTGCCAGCAGCGGCTCTCCGGGACAGGGTTACGAGCAGTACTTC.

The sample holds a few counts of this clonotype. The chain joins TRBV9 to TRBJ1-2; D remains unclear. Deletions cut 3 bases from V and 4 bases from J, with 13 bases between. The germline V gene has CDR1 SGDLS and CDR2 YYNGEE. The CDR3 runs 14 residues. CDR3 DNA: TGTGCCAGCAGCGCTTCCGGGCTAGGCTATGGCTACACCTTC. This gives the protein CASSASGLGYGYTF.

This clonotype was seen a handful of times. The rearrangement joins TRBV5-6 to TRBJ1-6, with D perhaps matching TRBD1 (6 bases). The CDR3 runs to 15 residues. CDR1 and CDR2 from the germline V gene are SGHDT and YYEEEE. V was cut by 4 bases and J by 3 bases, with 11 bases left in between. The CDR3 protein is CASSTRGVYNSPLHF. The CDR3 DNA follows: TGTGCCAGCAGCACCAGGGGTGTCTATAATTCACCCCTCCACTTT.

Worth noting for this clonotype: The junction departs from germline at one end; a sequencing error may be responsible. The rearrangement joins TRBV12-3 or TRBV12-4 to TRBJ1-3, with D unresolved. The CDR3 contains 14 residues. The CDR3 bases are TGTGCCATCAGTTTTGGGAGCTCTGGAAACACCATATATTTT. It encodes CAISFGSSGNTIYF.

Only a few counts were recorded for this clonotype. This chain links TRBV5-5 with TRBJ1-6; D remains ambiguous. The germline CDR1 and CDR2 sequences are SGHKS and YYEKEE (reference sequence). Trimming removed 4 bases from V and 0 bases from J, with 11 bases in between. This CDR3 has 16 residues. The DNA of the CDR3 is TGTGCCAGCAGCCCGGCCAGGAGCTCCTATAATTCACCCCTCCACTTT. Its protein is CASSPARSSYNSPLHF.